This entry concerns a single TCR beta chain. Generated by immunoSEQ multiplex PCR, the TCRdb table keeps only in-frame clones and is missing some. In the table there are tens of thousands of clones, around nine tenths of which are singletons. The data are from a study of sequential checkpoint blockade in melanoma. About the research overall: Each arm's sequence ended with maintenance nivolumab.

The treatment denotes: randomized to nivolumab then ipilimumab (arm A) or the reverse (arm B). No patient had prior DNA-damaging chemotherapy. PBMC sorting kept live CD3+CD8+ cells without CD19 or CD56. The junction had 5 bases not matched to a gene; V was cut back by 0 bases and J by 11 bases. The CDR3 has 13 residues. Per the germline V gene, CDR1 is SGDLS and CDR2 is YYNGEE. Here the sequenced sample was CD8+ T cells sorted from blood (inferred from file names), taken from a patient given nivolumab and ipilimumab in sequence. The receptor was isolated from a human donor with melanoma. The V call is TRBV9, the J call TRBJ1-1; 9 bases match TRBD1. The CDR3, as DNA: TGTGCCAGCAGCGTAGGACAGGGGGTGGAGGCTTTCTTT. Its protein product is CASSVGQGVEAFF.